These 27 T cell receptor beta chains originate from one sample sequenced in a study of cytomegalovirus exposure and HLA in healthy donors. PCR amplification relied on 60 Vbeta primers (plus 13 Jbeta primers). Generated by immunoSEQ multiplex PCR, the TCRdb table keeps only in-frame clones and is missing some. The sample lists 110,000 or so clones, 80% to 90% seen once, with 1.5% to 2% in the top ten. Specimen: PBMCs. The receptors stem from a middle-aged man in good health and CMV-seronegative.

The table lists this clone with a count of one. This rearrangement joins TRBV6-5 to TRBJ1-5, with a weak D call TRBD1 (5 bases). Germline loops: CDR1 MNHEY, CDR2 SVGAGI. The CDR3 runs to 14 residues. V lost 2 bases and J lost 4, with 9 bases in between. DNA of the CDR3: TGTGCCAGCAGTTACCACGGGGGAAATCAGCCCCAGCATTTT. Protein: CASSYHGGNQPQHF.

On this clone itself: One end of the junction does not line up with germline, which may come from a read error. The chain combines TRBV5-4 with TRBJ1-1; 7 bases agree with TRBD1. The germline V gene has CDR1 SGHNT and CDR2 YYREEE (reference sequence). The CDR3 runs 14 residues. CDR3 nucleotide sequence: TGCGCCAGCAGCGCAGGGGGAGTCGGAACTGAAGCTTTCTTT. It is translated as CASSAGGVGTEAFF.

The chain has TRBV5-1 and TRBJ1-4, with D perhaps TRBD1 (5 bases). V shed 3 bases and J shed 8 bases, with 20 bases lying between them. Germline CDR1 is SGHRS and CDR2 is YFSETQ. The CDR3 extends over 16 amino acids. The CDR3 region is CASSWGLMGGYEKLFF. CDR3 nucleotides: TGCGCCAGCAGCTGGGGACTCATGGGGGGGTACGAAAAACTGTTTTTT.

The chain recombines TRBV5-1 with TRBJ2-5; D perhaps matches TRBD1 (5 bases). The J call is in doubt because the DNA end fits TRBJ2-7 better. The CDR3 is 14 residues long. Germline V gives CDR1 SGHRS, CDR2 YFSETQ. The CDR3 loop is CASSFGWGTYEQYF. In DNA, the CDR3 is TGCGCCAGCAGTTTTGGATGGGGCACCTACGAGCAGTACTTC.

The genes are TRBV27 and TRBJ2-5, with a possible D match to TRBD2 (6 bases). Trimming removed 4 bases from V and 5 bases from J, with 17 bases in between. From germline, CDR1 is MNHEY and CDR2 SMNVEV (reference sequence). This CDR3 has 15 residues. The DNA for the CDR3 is TGTGCCAGCAGTTCCCGGACTACCCTCCCGGAGACCCAGTACTTC. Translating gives CASSSRTTLPETQYF.

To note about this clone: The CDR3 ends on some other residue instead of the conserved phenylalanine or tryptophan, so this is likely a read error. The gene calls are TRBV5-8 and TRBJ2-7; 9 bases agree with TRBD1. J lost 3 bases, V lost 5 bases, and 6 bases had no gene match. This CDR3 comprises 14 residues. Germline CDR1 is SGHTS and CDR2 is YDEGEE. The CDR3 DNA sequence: TGTGCCAGCAGGGCTAGACAGGGGGTCTACGAGCAGTACCTC. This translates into CASRARQGVYEQYL.

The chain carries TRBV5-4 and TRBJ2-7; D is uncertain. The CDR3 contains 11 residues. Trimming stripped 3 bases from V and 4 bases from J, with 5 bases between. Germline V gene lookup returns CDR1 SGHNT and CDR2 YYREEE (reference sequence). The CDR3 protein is CASSSGYEQYF. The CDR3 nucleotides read TGTGCCAGCAGCTCGGGTTACGAGCAGTACTTC. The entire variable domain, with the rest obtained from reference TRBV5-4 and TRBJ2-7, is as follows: ETGVTQSPTHLIKTRGQQVTLRCSSQSGHNTVSWYQQALGQGPQFIFQYYREEENGRGNFPPRFSGLQFPNYSSELNVNALELDDSALYLCASSSGYEQYFGPGTRLTVT.

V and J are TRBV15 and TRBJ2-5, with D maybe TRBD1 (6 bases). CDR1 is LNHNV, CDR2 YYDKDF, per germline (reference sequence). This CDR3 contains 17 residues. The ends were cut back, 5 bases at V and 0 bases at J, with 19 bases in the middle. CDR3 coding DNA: TGTGCCACCAGCGCTCACTCCGACAGGACGTACCAAGAGACCCAGTACTTC. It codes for CATSAHSDRTYQETQYF.

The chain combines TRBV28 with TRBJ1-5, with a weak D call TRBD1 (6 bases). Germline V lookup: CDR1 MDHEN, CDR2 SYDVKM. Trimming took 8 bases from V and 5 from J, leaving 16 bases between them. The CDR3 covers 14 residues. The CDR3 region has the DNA TGTGCCAGCCTAGGGGCAGGGGAGTATCAGCCCCAGCATTTT. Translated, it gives CASLGAGEYQPQHF.

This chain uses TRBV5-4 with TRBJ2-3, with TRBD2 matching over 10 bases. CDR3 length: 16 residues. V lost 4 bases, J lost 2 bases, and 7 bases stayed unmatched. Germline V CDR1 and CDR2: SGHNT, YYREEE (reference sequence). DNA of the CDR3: TGTGCCAGCAGCATGGCTGGACTAGCGGTCACAGATACGCAGTATTTT. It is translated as CASSMAGLAVTDTQYF.

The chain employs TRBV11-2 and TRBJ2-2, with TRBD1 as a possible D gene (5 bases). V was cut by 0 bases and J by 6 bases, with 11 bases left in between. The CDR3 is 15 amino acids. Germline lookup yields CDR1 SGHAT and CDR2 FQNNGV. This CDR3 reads CASSLDDWGPGELFF. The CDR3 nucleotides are TGTGCCAGCAGCTTAGATGATTGGGGCCCCGGGGAGCTGTTTTTT.

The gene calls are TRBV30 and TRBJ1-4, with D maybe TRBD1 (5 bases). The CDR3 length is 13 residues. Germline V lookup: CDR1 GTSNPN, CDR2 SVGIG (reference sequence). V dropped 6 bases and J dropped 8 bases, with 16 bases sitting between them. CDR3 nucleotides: TGTGCCTGCTACGGAGGGGTGGGAGAAAAACTGTTTTTT. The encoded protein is CACYGGVGEKLFF.

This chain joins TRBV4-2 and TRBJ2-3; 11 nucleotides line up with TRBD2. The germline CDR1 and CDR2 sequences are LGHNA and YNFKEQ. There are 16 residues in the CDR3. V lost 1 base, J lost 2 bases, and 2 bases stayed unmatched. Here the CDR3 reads CASSQGLAGNTDTQYF. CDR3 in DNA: TGTGCCAGCAGCCAAGGACTAGCGGGAAACACAGATACGCAGTATTTT.

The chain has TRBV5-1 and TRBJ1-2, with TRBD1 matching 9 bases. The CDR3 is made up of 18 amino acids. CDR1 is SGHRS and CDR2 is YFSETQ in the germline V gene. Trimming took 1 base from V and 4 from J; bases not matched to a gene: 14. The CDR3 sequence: CASSLKATGGTLSYGYTF. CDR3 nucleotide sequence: TGCGCCAGCAGCTTGAAGGCAACAGGGGGCACTTTGAGCTATGGCTACACCTTC.

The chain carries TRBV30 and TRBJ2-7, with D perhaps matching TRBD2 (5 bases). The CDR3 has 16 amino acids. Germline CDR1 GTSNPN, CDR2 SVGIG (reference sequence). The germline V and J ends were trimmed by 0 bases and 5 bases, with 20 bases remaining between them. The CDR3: CAWSVRSARGGHEQYF. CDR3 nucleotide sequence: TGTGCCTGGAGTGTACGATCGGCCCGGGGTGGGCACGAGCAGTACTTC.

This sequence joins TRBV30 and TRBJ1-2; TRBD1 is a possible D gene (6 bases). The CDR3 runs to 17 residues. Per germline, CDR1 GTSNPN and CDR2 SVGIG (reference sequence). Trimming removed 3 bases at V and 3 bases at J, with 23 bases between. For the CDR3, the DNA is TGTGCCTGGAGCCTTGGTTCCAGGCGGGGGCCCTACTATGGCTACACCTTC. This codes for CAWSLGSRRGPYYGYTF.

CDR3 coding DNA: TGCGCCAGCAGCTTGGACTTCTCCTATAATTCACCCCTCCACTTT. Amino acid sequence: CASSLDFSYNSPLHF. The chain couples TRBV5-1 to TRBJ1-6; D is unresolved. The V and J ends lost 0 bases and 0 bases respectively, with 4 bases between them. Looked up from germline, CDR1 is SGHRS and CDR2 is YFSETQ. This CDR3 is 15 amino acids long.

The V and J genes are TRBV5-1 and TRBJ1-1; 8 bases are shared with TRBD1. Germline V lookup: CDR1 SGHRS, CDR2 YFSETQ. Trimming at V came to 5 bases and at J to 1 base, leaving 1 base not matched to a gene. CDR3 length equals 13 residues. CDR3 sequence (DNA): TGCGCCAGCAGAGGACAGGGGAACACTGAAGCTTTCTTT. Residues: CASRGQGNTEAFF.

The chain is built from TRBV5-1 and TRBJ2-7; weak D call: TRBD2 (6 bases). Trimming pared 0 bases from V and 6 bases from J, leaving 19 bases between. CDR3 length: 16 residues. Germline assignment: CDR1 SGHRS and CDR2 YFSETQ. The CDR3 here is CASSLAFGGPNPEQYF. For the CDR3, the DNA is TGCGCCAGCAGCTTGGCCTTTGGAGGGCCTAACCCCGAGCAGTACTTC.

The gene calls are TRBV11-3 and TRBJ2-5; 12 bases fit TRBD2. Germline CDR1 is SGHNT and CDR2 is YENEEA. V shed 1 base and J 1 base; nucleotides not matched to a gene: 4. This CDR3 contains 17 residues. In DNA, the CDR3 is TGTGCCAGCAGCTTAGGGACGACTAGCGGGGGCCAAGAGACCCAGTACTTC. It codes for CASSLGTTSGGQETQYF.

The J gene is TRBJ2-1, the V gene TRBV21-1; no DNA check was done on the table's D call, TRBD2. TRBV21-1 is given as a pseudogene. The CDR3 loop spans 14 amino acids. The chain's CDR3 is CASMLAGVPNEQFF. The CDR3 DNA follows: TGTGCCAGCATGCTAGCGGGAGTCCCTAATGAGCAGTTCTTC.

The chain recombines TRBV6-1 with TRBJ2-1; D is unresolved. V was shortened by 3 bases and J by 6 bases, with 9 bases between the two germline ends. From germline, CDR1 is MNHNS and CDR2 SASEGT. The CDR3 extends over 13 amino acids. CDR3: CASSDYPSNEQFF. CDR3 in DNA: TGTGCCAGCAGTGACTATCCATCCAATGAGCAGTTCTTC.

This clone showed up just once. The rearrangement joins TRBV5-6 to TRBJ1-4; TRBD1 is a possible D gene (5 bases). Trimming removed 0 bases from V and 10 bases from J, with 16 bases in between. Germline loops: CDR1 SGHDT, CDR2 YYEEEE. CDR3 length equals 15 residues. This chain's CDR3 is CASSLGQSVQGKLFF. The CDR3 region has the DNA TGTGCCAGCAGCTTGGGACAGTCGGTTCAGGGAAAACTGTTTTTT.

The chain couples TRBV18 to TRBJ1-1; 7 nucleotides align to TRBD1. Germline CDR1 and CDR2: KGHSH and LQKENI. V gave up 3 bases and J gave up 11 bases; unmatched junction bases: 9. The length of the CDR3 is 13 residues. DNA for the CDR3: TGTGCCAGCTCACCTCAGACAGGGTCATGGGCTTTCTTT. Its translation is CASSPQTGSWAFF.

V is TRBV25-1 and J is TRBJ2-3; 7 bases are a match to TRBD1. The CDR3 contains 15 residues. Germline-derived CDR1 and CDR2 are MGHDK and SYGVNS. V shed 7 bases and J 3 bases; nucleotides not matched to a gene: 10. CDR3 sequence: CASTTGDRETDTQYF. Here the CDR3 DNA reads TGTGCCAGCACCACCGGCGACAGGGAAACAGATACGCAGTATTTT.

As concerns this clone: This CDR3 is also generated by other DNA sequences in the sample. CDR3 DNA sequence: TGTGCCAGCAGCGTAGCGGGGACAGGGGGGGAGACCCAGTACTTC. It yields the protein CASSVAGTGGETQYF. This chain connects TRBV9 to TRBJ2-5; 11 nucleotides match TRBD1. The CDR3 has 15 amino acids. Germline assignment: CDR1 SGDLS and CDR2 YYNGEE. J lost 5 bases, V lost 0 bases, and 3 bases had no gene match.

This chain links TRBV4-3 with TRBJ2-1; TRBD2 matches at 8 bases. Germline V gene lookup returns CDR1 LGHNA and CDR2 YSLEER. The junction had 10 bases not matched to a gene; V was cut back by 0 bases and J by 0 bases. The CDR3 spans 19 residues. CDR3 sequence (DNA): TGCGCCAGCAGCCAAGATCTGTATAGCGGGGCTAGCTCCTACAATGAGCAGTTCTTC. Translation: CASSQDLYSGASSYNEQFF.